This entry describes one T cell receptor (beta chain). The data belong to a study of control samples from healthy donors and cancer patients. Germline V lookup: CDR1 MNHEY, CDR2 SVGEGT. Trimming took off 5 bases at V and 0 bases at J, with 14 bases between the two ends. CDR3 length: 15 residues. Produced via immunoSEQ multiplex PCR; TCRdb's table is partial and in-frame only. The repertoire holds about 60,000 clones, roughly 85% seen once, with approximately 5% in the top ten. The sample consisted of blood. The TCR comes from a man in his forties in good health. The rearrangement joins TRBV6-2 or TRBV6-3 to TRBJ2-7; D tentatively reads TRBD1 or TRBD2 (8 bases each). CDR3: CASSRQGTSSYEQYF. In nucleotides, the CDR3 is TGTGCCAGCAGTCGACAGGGGACTAGCTCCTACGAGCAGTACTTC.